These 15 T cell receptor beta chains came from one sample sequenced in a study of liver allograft versus peripheral blood T cells. Study-wide background: Comparisons were made between T cell receptor repertoires found in transplanted livers and those circulating in recipients' peripheral blood.

TCRdb re-derived calls from the reads in MiXCR, one entry per CDR3 protein. This repertoire shows approximately 5,300 distinct CDR3 sequences, over 15% found once; its top ten account for about 10%. The receptors were sampled from a human patient who had a liver transplant. A subset of T cells may come from the graft donor.

Relative to its sample, this clonotype is medium-sized. The rearrangement links TRBV12-3 or TRBV12-4 to TRBJ1-6; D is uncertain. The CDR3 has 12 amino acids. The CDR3 DNA is TGTGAGGGAAACTCCTATAATTCACCCCTCCACTTT. Translation gives CEGNSYNSPLHF.

This clonotype is judged medium-sized. This sequence joins TRBV28 and TRBJ2-1, with TRBD2 matching over 11 bases. CDR3 size: 16 residues. With 5 bases clipped from V and 7 bases from J, the junction kept 10 bases outside the gene matches. Looked up from germline, CDR1 is MDHEN and CDR2 is SYDVKM. CDR3 residues: CASSPHSGGAANEQFF. Written as DNA, the CDR3 is TGTGCCAGCAGTCCGCATAGCGGGGGGGCAGCAAATGAGCAGTTCTTC.

This clonotype occurred a few times. This sequence joins TRBV3-1 and TRBJ1-3; 7 bases match TRBD1. The CDR3 has 16 amino acids. CDR1 LGHDT and CDR2 YNNKEL come from the germline V gene (reference sequence). The J segment lost 2 bases and the V segment lost 0 bases, leaving 4 bases of the junction unmatched. The CDR3 bases are TGTGCCAGCAGCCAAGACTGGGACAGTGCTGGAAACACCATATATTTT. It encodes CASSQDWDSAGNTIYF.

This clonotype ranks as medium-sized (0.01 to 0.1%). The chain has TRBV6-5 and TRBJ2-7, with 7 nucleotides matching TRBD2. Germline-derived CDR1 and CDR2 are MNHEY and SVGAGI. There are 12 residues in the CDR3. CDR3 residues: CVSGREAYEQYF. CDR3 coding DNA: TGTGTGTCAGGGAGGGAAGCCTACGAGCAGTACTTC.

This clonotype was seen a handful of times. This sequence joins TRBV3-1 and TRBJ1-2; D ambiguous. In germline, CDR1 is LGHDT, CDR2 YNNKEL (reference sequence). CDR3 length: 13 amino acids. Trimming removed 3 bases from V and 5 bases from J, with 10 bases in between. CDR3 region: CASSQSTFYGYTF. Here the CDR3 DNA reads TGTGCCAGCAGCCAGTCGACGTTTTATGGCTACACCTTC.

This clonotype was recorded a few times. The CDR3, as DNA: TGTGCCAGCAGCTTAGGCTTGGCTAGTACCGAGCAGTACTTC. As protein: CASSLGLASTEQYF. The rearrangement uses TRBV7-2 and TRBJ2-7, with D hard to call. Per germline, CDR1 SGHTA and CDR2 FQGNSA. The CDR3 length is 14 residues. The germline V and J ends were trimmed by 1 base and 6 bases, with 13 bases remaining between them.

As to this clonotype: The junction and the germline gene differ at one end; a read error may be behind it. The chain employs TRBV7-3 and TRBJ2-7, with a tentative D call TRBD2 (8 bases). The CDR3 length is 14 residues. Germline CDR1 reads SGHTA; CDR2 reads FQGTGA. CDR3 nucleotide sequence: TGTACCAGCAGCTTAGCGGGACAGCACTACGAGCAGTACTTC. Encoded protein: CTSSLAGQHYEQYF.

J is TRBJ2-3 and V is TRBV19; the D is unclear. Germline V gene data show CDR1 as LNHDA and CDR2 as SQIVND (reference sequence). The CDR3 runs 15 residues. Trimming took 2 bases from V and 3 from J, leaving 12 bases between them. In DNA form, the CDR3 reads TGTGCCAGTAGTATAATACACGATGTTACAGATACGCAGTATTTT. It is translated as CASSIIHDVTDTQYF.

As to this clonotype: This likely traces to a read error, being one base from a far larger clone. V usage is TRBV6-1 and J usage is TRBJ2-7; D ambiguous. Germline loops: CDR1 MNHNS, CDR2 SASEGT. The CDR3 runs to 14 residues. CDR3 sequence reads: CAISEWLPSYEQCF. The CDR3 nucleotides read TGTGCCATCAGTGAGTGGCTGCCTTCCTACGAGCAGTGCTTC.

Comments on this clonotype: This likely traces to a read error, being one base from a far larger clone. CDR3: CASRPGLYNSPLHF. The CDR3 DNA reads TGTGCCAGCAGACCGGGACTTTATAATTCACCCCTCCACTTT. The chain recombines TRBV6-1 with TRBJ1-6; D is possibly TRBD1 (5 bases). Looked up from germline, CDR1 is MNHNS and CDR2 is SASEGT. V lost 6 bases, J lost 4 bases, and 10 bases lay in between. The CDR3 spans 14 residues.

Within the sample, this clonotype is medium-sized. J is TRBJ2-1 and V is TRBV15; tentative D call: TRBD1 (6 bases). V was trimmed by 6 bases and J by 7 bases, leaving 16 bases between them. The CDR3 consists of 14 residues. Germline CDR1 LNHNV, CDR2 YYDKDF (reference sequence). CDR3 in DNA: TGTGCCACCAGGGGACAACACCTCGGGAATGAGCAGTTCTTC. Its translation: CATRGQHLGNEQFF.

This clonotype is medium-sized (0.01 to 0.1%) within its sample. The V call is TRBV28, the J call TRBJ2-7; D possibly matches TRBD1 or TRBD2 (5 bases each). This CDR3 spans 16 amino acids. Germline V gives CDR1 MDHEN, CDR2 SYDVKM. Trimming shortened V by 6 bases and J by 0 bases, and 18 bases separated the two germline ends. CDR3 loop: CASSPRGRVRSYEQYF. In DNA, the CDR3 is TGTGCCAGCAGCCCTCGGGGCAGAGTCCGCTCCTACGAGCAGTACTTC.

This clonotype came up many times. The V gene is TRBV5-4, the J gene TRBJ2-2; 11 bases fit TRBD1. Losses at the gene ends were 3 bases for V and 5 bases for J; bases not matched to a gene: 9. CDR1 is SGHNT and CDR2 is YYREEE in the germline V gene (reference sequence). This CDR3 is 17 amino acids long. The CDR3 DNA reads as TGTGCCAGCAGCTCCCTACCGGGACAGGGGGATACCGGGGAGCTGTTTTTT. It codes for CASSSLPGQGDTGELFF.

This clonotype qualifies as medium-sized. V and J are TRBV10-3 and TRBJ1-4; 7 nucleotides line up with TRBD1. CDR3 length: 15 amino acids. V lost 5 bases, J lost 8 bases, and 11 bases stayed unmatched. The germline V gene encodes CDR1 ENHRY and CDR2 SYGVKD. The CDR3 is CAISKTGTASEKLFF. In DNA, the CDR3 is TGTGCCATCAGTAAGACCGGGACAGCCTCGGAAAAACTGTTTTTT.

Within the sample, this clonotype is medium-sized. The chain links TRBV10-3 to TRBJ2-2; perhaps TRBD2 as D (6 bases). Germline CDR1 ENHRY, CDR2 SYGVKD. This CDR3 spans 15 amino acids. The V and J ends lost 10 bases and 7 bases respectively, with 22 bases between them. The CDR3 DNA follows: TGTGCCACAGGGTCCTGGGGGGATTGGATCGGGGAGCTGTTTTTT. This translates into CATGSWGDWIGELFF.